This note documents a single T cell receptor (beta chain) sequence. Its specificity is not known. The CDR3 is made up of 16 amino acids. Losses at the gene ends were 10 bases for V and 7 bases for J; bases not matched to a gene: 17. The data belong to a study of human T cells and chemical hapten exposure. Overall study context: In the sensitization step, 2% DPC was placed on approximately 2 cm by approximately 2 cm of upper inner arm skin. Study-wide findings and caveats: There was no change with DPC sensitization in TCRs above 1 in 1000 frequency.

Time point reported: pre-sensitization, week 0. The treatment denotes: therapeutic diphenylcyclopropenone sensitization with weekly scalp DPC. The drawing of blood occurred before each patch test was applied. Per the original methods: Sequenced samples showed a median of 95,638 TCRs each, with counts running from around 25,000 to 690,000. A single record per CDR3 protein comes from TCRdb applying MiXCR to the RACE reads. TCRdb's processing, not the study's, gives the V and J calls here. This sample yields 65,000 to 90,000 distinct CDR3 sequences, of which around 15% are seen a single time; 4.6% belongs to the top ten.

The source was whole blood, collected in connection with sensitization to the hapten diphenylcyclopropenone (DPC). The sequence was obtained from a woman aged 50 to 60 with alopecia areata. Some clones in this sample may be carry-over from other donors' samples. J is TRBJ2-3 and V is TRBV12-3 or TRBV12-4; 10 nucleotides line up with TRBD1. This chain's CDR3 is CANHLPPGQGMNTQYF. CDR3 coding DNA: TGTGCCAACCACCTACCCCCGGGACAGGGGATGAATACGCAGTATTTT.